Listed below are T cell receptor beta chains from one sample, sequenced in a study of blood T cell repertoires in COVID-19. Assay used: immunoSEQ multiplex PCR; TCRdb lists only in-frame clones, some missing. This table has about 45,000 clones, about 89% appearing once. Sequencing was performed on peripheral blood. These receptor sequences come from a human donor in a cohort sampled during active COVID-19. The CDR3 runs from the conserved cysteine through the conserved F or W. The D gene is left open where the match is weak. Rows give clone size only sometimes, using once, few, many, or a class for an expanded clone.

d_gene | j_gene | abundance | v_gene | CDR3nt | CDR3aa
TRBD1 | TRBJ1-6 | - | TRBV5-1 | TGCGCCAGCAGCGAGGGACAGCTCTCCTATAATTCACCCCTCCACTTT | CASSEGQLSYNSPLHF
- | TRBJ2-7 | once | TRBV10-1 | TGCGCCAGCAGCCGCGGGTCAGGGGTAGGTGCCGAGCAGTACTTC | CASSRGSGVGAEQYF
TRBD1 | TRBJ2-7 | - | TRBV5-1 | TGCGCCAGCAGCTTGTTGGGACAGGGCTCTTCCTACGAGCAGTACTTC | CASSLLGQGSSYEQYF
- | TRBJ1-2 | - | TRBV7-2 | TGTGCCAGCAGCCCCAGTGGCGGGCAATCCCACGGCTACACCTTC | CASSPSGGQSHGYTF
- | TRBJ1-1 | - | TRBV6-5 | TGTGCCAGCAGTTACCGAGGCAACACTGAAGCTTTCTTT | CASSYRGNTEAFF
- | TRBJ1-4 | - | TRBV11-2 | TGTGCCAGCAGAAGGGGCAGGGGCGGTGAAAAACTGTTTTTT | CASRRGRGGEKLFF
TRBD1 | TRBJ2-7 | - | TRBV19 | TGTGCCAGTAGTAGACCCGGGACAGACTACGAGCAGTACTTC | CASSRPGTDYEQYF
- | TRBJ1-1 | - | TRBV11-2 | TGTGCCAGCAGCCGGACAGTGAACACTGAAGCTTTCTTT | CASSRTVNTEAFF
TRBD1 | TRBJ1-3 | - | TRBV5-1 | TGCGCCAGCAGCTTGGGACAGGGATCTGACGGAAACACCATATATTTT | CASSLGQGSDGNTIYF
- | TRBJ1-1 | - | TRBV5-4 | TGTGCCAGCAGCTTGGGACAGCAGCCGAACACTGAAGCTTTCTTT | CASSLGQQPNTEAFF
- | TRBJ1-1 | - | TRBV6-5 | TGTGCCAGCAGTCGACTACAGGGGAACACTGAAGCTTTCTTT | CASSRLQGNTEAFF
- | TRBJ1-6 | - | TRBV6-1 | TGTGCCAGCAGTGAAGCTCAGGCCCTTACAGGTTCACCCCTCCACTTT | CASSEAQALTGSPLHF
TRBD1 | TRBJ2-1 | - | TRBV3-1/TRBV3-2 | TGTGCCAGCAGCCAAGGGTGGGACAGGGGGCATTACAATGAGCAGTTCTTC | CASSQGWDRGHYNEQFF
- | TRBJ1-3 | few | TRBV3-1/TRBV3-2 | TGTGCCAGCAGCCCAGGATCTTTTGGAAACACCATATATTTT | CASSPGSFGNTIYF
- | TRBJ1-6 | once | TRBV11-2 | TGTGCCAGCAGCTTAAGGCCGGGGGACAATTCACCCCTCCACTTT | CASSLRPGDNSPLHF
- | TRBJ2-7 | - | TRBV11-2 | TGTGCCAGCAGCCCCAGGACACCTACTACCTACGAGCAGTACTTC | CASSPRTPTTYEQYF